This TCR beta chain is from a study of immune heterogeneity within non-small cell lung tumors. Broader study findings: Each patient largely had their own distinct set of high-frequency T-cell receptor beta clonotypes. While identical dominant CDR3 beta clonotypes recurred across tumor sites within a patient, high-frequency clones unique to individual sites also appeared.

Multiplex PCR amplified TCR beta CDR3 with 32 V and 13 J primers. TCRdb called the multiplex PCR reads again in MiXCR, with one record for every CDR3 protein. The profile covers approximately 2,200 distinct CDR3 sequences, with about a third appearing a single time and approximately 26% taken by the ten largest. At approximately 600 ng per sample, bulk tumor genomic DNA provided the template. Several widely spaced biopsies per primary tumor were taken during surgery. Curative surgery was undertaken by patients, who had untreated, newly diagnosed non-small cell lung cancer. This CDR3 comprises 13 residues. The V segment lost 10 bases and the J segment 4 bases; nucleotides outside the gene matches: 6. By share, this clonotype counts as medium-sized. Its antigen is not known.

This chain connects TRBV12-3 or TRBV12-4 to TRBJ1-4; 7 bases fit TRBD1. The clonotype was recovered from a man in his 70s with non-small cell lung cancer. The material sequenced was lung tumor tissue. CDR3 protein: CATTTGVNEKLFF. CDR3 DNA sequence: TGTGCCACCACAACAGGGGTTAATGAAAAACTGTTTTTT.